These 27 T cell receptor beta chains share one sample of origin, sequenced in a study of somatic mutations in cytotoxic T cells in rheumatoid arthritis. Libraries were prepared by immunoSEQ multiplex PCR; TCRdb keeps only in-frame clonotypes and omits some of them. Among about 10,000 clones listed, about nine tenths were seen once. The sample consisted of CD4+ T cells sorted from blood. The receptors derive from a woman between 18 and 30 years old with rheumatoid arthritis.

This chain connects TRBV7-2 to TRBJ1-2; D is undetermined. Trimming shortened V by 1 base and J by 5 bases, and 11 bases separated the two germline ends. There are 14 residues in the CDR3. The germline V gene has CDR1 SGHTA and CDR2 FQGNSA. The CDR3 nucleotides read TGTGCCAGCAGCTTAGTAGCACGGTATTATGGCTACACCTTC. Its protein is CASSLVARYYGYTF.

The chain uses TRBV25-1 and TRBJ1-2; maybe TRBD1 (5 bases). V gave up 7 bases and J gave up 5 bases, with 14 bases separating them. Germline-derived CDR1 and CDR2 are MGHDK and SYGVNS. The CDR3 extends over 13 amino acids. CDR3 residues: CASKKGPTYGYTF. Here the CDR3 DNA reads TGTGCCAGCAAGAAGGGGCCGACTTATGGCTACACCTTC.

The chain recombines TRBV5-8 with TRBJ2-7; 7 positions agree with TRBD1. V shed 6 bases and J 6 bases; nucleotides not matched to a gene: 9. The CDR3 is made up of 13 amino acids. Germline V gives CDR1 SGHTS, CDR2 YDEGEE. The CDR3 here is CASTRDRAGEQYF. The DNA for the CDR3 is TGTGCCAGCACCAGAGACAGGGCGGGCGAGCAGTACTTC.

About this clone: Other nucleotide sequences from this sample produce the same CDR3. The V and J genes are TRBV28 and TRBJ2-2; TRBD1 is a possible D gene (6 bases). The CDR3 consists of 15 residues. CDR1 MDHEN and CDR2 SYDVKM come from the germline V gene. Trimming removed 5 bases at V and 3 bases at J, with 13 bases between. For the CDR3, the DNA is TGTGCCAGCAGTAGCCGACAGGTCCACACCGGGGAGCTGTTTTTT. Translated: CASSSRQVHTGELFF.

The V and J genes are TRBV5-1 and TRBJ1-4, with unresolved D. The CDR3 covers 17 residues. The V gene lost 2 bases and the J gene lost 0 bases, with 14 bases spanning the gap. Germline V CDR1 and CDR2: SGHRS, YFSETQ. The CDR3 DNA is TGCGCCAGCAGCTTTCGGAGCACGGGAGCAACTAATGAAAAACTGTTTTTT. Translation: CASSFRSTGATNEKLFF.

CDR3 DNA sequence: TGTGCCAGCAGTGACGATGAGCGAGGGACCCAGTACTTC. Protein: CASSDDERGTQYF. The gene calls are TRBV6-4 and TRBJ2-5; D not certain. The ends were cut back, 2 bases at V and 7 bases at J, with 11 bases in the middle. Germline CDR1 reads MRHNA; CDR2 reads SNTAGT. The length of the CDR3 is 13 residues.

The V and J genes are TRBV18 and TRBJ2-7; 7 positions agree with TRBD1. J gave up 7 bases and V 6 bases, and 6 bases lay outside the gene matches. CDR1 is KGHSH and CDR2 is LQKENI in the germline V gene. CDR3 length equals 12 residues. CDR3: CASSSGGWEQYF. CDR3 bases: TGTGCCAGCTCCTCAGGGGGATGGGAGCAGTACTTC.

This sequence joins TRBV5-6 and TRBJ2-7; D uncertain. This CDR3 has 12 amino acids. With 2 bases removed from V and 4 bases from J, the gap between germline ends came to 7 bases. Germline lookup yields CDR1 SGHDT and CDR2 YYEEEE. The CDR3 here is CASSFFEYEQYF. The CDR3 DNA is TGTGCCAGCAGCTTCTTTGAGTACGAGCAGTACTTC.

The chain carries TRBV5-4 and TRBJ1-2, with 7 positions matching TRBD1. Germline CDR1 reads SGHNT; CDR2 reads YYREEE (reference sequence). Trimming took 3 bases from V and 13 from J; bases not matched to a gene: 12. CDR3 length: 13 residues. The CDR3 DNA reads TGTGCCAGCAGCTCCCTTCAGGGGGAATCGGGCACCTTC. It is translated as CASSSLQGESGTF.

This chain connects TRBV28 to TRBJ2-7; tentatively, D is TRBD1 (6 bases). The CDR3 runs 14 residues. V lost 7 bases and J lost 1, with 14 bases in between. Germline V gene lookup returns CDR1 MDHEN and CDR2 SYDVKM. The CDR3 loop is CASTRQGLSYEQYF. CDR3 nucleotides: TGTGCCAGCACCAGGCAGGGGTTGTCCTACGAGCAGTACTTC. The entire variable domain, with the rest obtained from reference TRBV28 and TRBJ2-7, is as follows: DVKVTQSSRYLVKRTGEKVFLECVQDMDHENMFWYRQDPGLGLRLIYFSYDVKMKEKGDIPEGYSVSREKKERFSLILESASTNQTSMYLCASTRQGLSYEQYFGPGTRLTVT.

This sequence joins TRBV5-8 and TRBJ2-2; 7 bases agree with TRBD1. There are 13 residues in the CDR3. In germline, CDR1 is SGHTS, CDR2 YDEGEE. The V gene end was trimmed by 4 bases and the J gene end by 7 bases; junction bases not matched to a gene: 4. The CDR3 DNA follows: TGTGCCAGCAGCCCAGACAGGGTCGGGGAGCTGTTTTTT. This encodes CASSPDRVGELFF.

In this sample, this clone turned up a few times. The chain employs TRBV4-2 and TRBJ1-2; perhaps TRBD1 as D (5 bases). Germline-derived CDR1 and CDR2 are LGHNA and YNFKEQ. V lost 1 base and J lost 3, with 6 bases in between. CDR3 size: 13 residues. CDR3: CASSQARDYGYTF. CDR3 nucleotide sequence: TGTGCCAGCAGCCAAGCCAGGGACTATGGCTACACCTTC.

This sequence joins TRBV14 and TRBJ2-3; D is unresolved. CDR3 length: 13 residues. Trimming shortened V by 2 bases and J by 6 bases, and 9 bases separated the two germline ends. Germline CDR1 and CDR2: SGHDN and FVKESK. The CDR3 DNA sequence: TGTGCCAGCAGCCAATTAGTCACGGATACGCAGTATTTT. Translated, it gives CASSQLVTDTQYF. Supplemented by reference TRBV14 and TRBJ2-3, the full variable domain reads EAGVTQFPSHSVIEKGQTVTLRCDPISGHDNLYWYRRVMGKEIKFLLHFVKESKQDESGMPNNRFLAERTGGTYSTLKVQPAELEDSGVYFCASSQLVTDTQYFGPGTRLTVL.

The chain is built from TRBV28 and TRBJ2-5, with 9 bases aligning to TRBD1. The ends lost 8 bases at V and 4 bases at J; junction bases unmatched: 8. The length of the CDR3 is 14 residues. Per germline, CDR1 MDHEN and CDR2 SYDVKM. The CDR3 sequence is CASRGTGFTETQYF. In DNA, the CDR3 is TGTGCCAGCCGGGGGACAGGGTTTACAGAGACCCAGTACTTC.

The chain links TRBV5-1 to TRBJ2-3; 12 nucleotides align to TRBD2. The length of the CDR3 is 16 residues. The trim removed 4 bases at V and 5 bases at J, leaving 8 bases unmatched. Looked up from germline, CDR1 is SGHRS and CDR2 is YFSETQ. The CDR3 coding sequence is TGCGCCAGCAGCCCGCTAGCGGGGGGGCCTGTAGATACGCAGTATTTT. Translation: CASSPLAGGPVDTQYF.

The chain is built from TRBV28 and TRBJ1-2, with 7 positions matching TRBD1. Trimming took 5 bases from V and 4 from J; bases not matched to a gene: 7. Germline V lookup: CDR1 MDHEN, CDR2 SYDVKM. This CDR3 has 14 amino acids. The CDR3 region is CASSTRQGRYGYTF. The CDR3 bases are TGTGCCAGCAGTACCCGACAGGGACGCTATGGCTACACCTTC.

The chain has TRBV7-2 and TRBJ1-2; 7 nucleotides match TRBD1. The CDR3 is 15 residues long. Germline CDR1 SGHTA, CDR2 FQGNSA. After removal of 5 bases from V and 0 bases from J, the junction contained 6 bases not matched to a gene. CDR3 bases: TGTGCCAGCAGCCGGGACAGAGGAGCTAACTATGGCTACACCTTC. Translating gives CASSRDRGANYGYTF.

V and J are TRBV5-4 and TRBJ2-5, with D tentatively TRBD1 (6 bases). The J call could be wrong; TRBJ2-7 is a better fit for the DNA end. The length of the CDR3 is 14 residues. Germline V gives CDR1 SGHNT, CDR2 YYREEE (reference sequence). The CDR3 DNA reads TGTGCCAGCAGCTTGGTCGACAGGCCTTACGAGCAGTACTTC. This codes for CASSLVDRPYEQYF.

The V call is TRBV7-2, the J call TRBJ2-7; D is possibly TRBD1 (6 bases). The CDR3 covers 15 residues. CDR1 SGHTA and CDR2 FQGNSA come from the germline V gene. V was pared by 5 bases and J by 5 bases, with 19 bases between. The CDR3: CASSTAPDSLNEQYF. The CDR3 coding sequence is TGTGCCAGCAGCACCGCCCCGGACAGTCTCAACGAGCAGTACTTC.

The chain uses TRBV5-1 and TRBJ2-3, with 9 positions matching TRBD2. This CDR3 spans 15 amino acids. Unmatched junction bases numbered 7, after V lost 5 bases and J lost 3 bases. Per germline, CDR1 SGHRS and CDR2 YFSETQ. The CDR3, as DNA: TGCGCCAGCAGGTCTAGCGGGATATTAACAGATACGCAGTATTTT. Translation: CASRSSGILTDTQYF.

This clone is a singleton in its sample. The chain is built from TRBV28 and TRBJ1-2; D possibly corresponds to TRBD1 (5 bases). The CDR3 sequence is 15 residues long. Germline lookup yields CDR1 MDHEN and CDR2 SYDVKM. V lost 10 bases and J lost 0, with 18 bases in between. The CDR3 DNA is TGTGCCACCAAAGGATTCACAGGTTCTAACTATGGCTACACCTTC. The encoded protein is CATKGFTGSNYGYTF.

This clone has a single count. This sequence joins TRBV27 and TRBJ1-5; no reliable D call. V lost 2 bases and J lost 6, with 5 bases in between. Germline CDR1 MNHEY, CDR2 SMNVEV (reference sequence). This CDR3 region has 12 residues. This chain's CDR3 is CASSLIGQPQHF. DNA of the CDR3: TGTGCCAGCAGTTTAATCGGTCAGCCCCAGCATTTT.

The gene calls are TRBV19 and TRBJ2-7; 8 positions agree with TRBD1. The CDR3 length is 12 residues. Trimming removed 8 bases from V and 0 bases from J; junction bases left unmatched: 0. Per the germline V gene, CDR1 is LNHDA and CDR2 is SQIVND (reference sequence). CDR3 coding DNA: TGTGCCAGTGGGACAGGCTCCTACGAGCAGTACTTC. The encoded protein is CASGTGSYEQYF.

V is TRBV6-1 and J is TRBJ1-2; D perhaps matches TRBD1 (6 bases). The V gene lost 5 bases and the J gene lost 7 bases, with 8 bases spanning the gap. The CDR3 consists of 11 residues. Germline CDR1 and CDR2: MNHNS and SASEGT. The CDR3 region has the DNA TGTGCCAGCAGTACGGACAGTGGCTACACCTTC. Its protein product is CASSTDSGYTF.

This sequence joins TRBV30 and TRBJ1-1; the match to TRBD1 covers 9 bases. The CDR3 totals 14 residues. Trimming took 2 bases from V and 3 from J; bases not matched to a gene: 4. CDR1 and CDR2 from the germline V gene are GTSNPN and SVGIG (reference sequence). The CDR3 coding sequence is TGTGCCTGGAGTTCGACAGGGGGTTACACTGAAGCTTTCTTT. It encodes CAWSSTGGYTEAFF.

V and J are TRBV4-3 and TRBJ2-7; 9 bases are a match to TRBD1. V lost 0 bases, J lost 4 bases, and 19 bases stayed unmatched. Germline V lookup: CDR1 LGHNA, CDR2 YSLEER. There are 20 residues in the CDR3. CDR3 amino acids: CASSQEGIFRATGGIYEQYF. The CDR3 DNA is TGCGCCAGCAGCCAAGAGGGTATCTTTCGGGCGACAGGGGGAATATACGAGCAGTACTTC.

This chain joins TRBV7-9 and TRBJ2-5; no clear D gene. The DNA end lines up better with TRBJ2-7; the J call may be wrong. There are 11 residues in the CDR3. Germline CDR1 is SEHNR and CDR2 is FQNEAQ (reference sequence). The CDR3 sequence is CASSLESEQYF. CDR3 bases: TGTGCCAGCAGCTTAGAAAGCGAGCAGTACTTC.